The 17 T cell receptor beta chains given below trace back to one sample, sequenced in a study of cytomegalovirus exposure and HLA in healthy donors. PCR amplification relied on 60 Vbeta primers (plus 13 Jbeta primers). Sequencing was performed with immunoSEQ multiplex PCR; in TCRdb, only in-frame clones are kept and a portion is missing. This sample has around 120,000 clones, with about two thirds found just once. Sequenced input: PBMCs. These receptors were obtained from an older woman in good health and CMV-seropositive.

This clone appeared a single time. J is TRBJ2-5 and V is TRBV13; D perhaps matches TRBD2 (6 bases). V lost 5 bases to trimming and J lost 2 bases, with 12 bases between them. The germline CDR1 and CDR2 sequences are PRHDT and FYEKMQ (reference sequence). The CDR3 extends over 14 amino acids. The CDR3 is CASSRRGEQETQYF. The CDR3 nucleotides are TGTGCCAGCAGCAGGCGGGGTGAGCAAGAGACCCAGTACTTC.

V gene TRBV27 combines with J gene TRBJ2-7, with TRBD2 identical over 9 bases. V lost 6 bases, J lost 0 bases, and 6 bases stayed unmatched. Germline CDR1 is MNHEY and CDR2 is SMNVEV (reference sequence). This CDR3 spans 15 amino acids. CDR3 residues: CASRGLAGSSYEQYF. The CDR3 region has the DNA TGTGCCAGCAGGGGACTAGCTGGAAGCTCCTACGAGCAGTACTTC.

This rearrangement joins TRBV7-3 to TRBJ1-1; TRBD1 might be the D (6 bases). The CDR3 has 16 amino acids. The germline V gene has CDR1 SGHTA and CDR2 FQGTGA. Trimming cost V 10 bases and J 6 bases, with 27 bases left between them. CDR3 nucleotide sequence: TGTGCCACCACCTTCTGGTGGGACACCGGTGGGGCTGAAGCTTTCTTT. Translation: CATTFWWDTGGAEAFF.

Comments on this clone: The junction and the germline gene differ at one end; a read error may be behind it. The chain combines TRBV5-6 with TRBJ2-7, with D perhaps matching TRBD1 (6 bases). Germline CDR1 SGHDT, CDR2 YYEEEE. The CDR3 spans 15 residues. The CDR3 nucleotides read TGTGCCAGCAGCTTGGAGGACAGAAGAGACTACGGGCAGTACTTC. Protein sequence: CASSLEDRRDYGQYF.

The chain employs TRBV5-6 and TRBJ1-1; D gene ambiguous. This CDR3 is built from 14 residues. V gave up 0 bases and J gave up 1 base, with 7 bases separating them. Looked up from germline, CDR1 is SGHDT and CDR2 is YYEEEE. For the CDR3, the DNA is TGTGCCAGCAGCTTGGGGGCAGGGAACACTGAAGCTTTCTTT. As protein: CASSLGAGNTEAFF.

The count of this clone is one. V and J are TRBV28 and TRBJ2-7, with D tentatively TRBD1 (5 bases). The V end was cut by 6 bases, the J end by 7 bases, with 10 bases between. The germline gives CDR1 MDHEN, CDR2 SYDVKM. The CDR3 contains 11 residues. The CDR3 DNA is TGTGCCAGCAGCAGGGTCGAGGAGCAGTACTTC. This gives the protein CASSRVEEQYF.

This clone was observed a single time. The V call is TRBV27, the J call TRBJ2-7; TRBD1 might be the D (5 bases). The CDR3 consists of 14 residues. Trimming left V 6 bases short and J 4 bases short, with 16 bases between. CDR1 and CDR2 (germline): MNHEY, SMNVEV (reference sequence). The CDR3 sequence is CASSYLQGTYEQYF. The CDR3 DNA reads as TGTGCCAGCAGCTACCTCCAGGGTACATACGAGCAGTACTTC.

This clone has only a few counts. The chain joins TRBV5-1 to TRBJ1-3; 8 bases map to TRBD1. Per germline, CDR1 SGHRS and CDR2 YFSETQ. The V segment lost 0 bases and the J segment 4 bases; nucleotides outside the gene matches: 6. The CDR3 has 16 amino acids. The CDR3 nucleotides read TGCGCCAGCAGCTTGGCCCCCCAGGGGGCGGGAAACACCATATATTTT. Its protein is CASSLAPQGAGNTIYF.

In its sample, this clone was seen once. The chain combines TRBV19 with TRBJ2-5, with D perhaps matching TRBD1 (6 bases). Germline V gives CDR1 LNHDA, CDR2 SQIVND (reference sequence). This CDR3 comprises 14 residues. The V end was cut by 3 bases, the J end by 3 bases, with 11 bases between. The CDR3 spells CASSIQGGKETQYF. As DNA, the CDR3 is TGTGCCAGTAGTATCCAAGGGGGAAAAGAGACCCAGTACTTC.

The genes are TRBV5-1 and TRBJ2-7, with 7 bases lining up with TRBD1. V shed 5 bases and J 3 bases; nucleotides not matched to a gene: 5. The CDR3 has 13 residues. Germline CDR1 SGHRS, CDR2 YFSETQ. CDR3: CASSLDRVYEQYF. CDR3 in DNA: TGCGCCAGCAGTCTAGACAGGGTCTACGAGCAGTACTTC.

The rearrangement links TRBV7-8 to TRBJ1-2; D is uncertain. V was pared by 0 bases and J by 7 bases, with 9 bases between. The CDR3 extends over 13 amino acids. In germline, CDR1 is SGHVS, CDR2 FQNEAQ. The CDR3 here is CASSLAGGSGYTF. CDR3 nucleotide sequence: TGTGCCAGCAGCTTAGCCGGAGGGAGTGGCTACACCTTC.

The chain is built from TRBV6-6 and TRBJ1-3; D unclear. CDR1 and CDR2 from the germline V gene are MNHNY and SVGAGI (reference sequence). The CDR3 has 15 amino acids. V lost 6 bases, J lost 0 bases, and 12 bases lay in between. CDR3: CASSYTGSSGNTIYF. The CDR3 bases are TGTGCCAGCAGCTATACGGGAAGCTCTGGAAACACCATATATTTT.

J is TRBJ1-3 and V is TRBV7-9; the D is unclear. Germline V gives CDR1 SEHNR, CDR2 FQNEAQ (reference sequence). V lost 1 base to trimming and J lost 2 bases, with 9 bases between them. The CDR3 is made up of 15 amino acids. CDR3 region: CASSLVLGPGNTIYF. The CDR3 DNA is TGTGCCAGCAGCTTAGTTCTGGGCCCTGGAAACACCATATATTTT.

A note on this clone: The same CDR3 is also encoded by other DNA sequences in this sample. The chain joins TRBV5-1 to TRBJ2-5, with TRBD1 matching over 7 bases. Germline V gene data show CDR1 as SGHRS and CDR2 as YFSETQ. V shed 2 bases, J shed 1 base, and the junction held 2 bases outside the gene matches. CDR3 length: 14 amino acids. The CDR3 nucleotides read TGCGCCAGCAGCTTAGGACAGGCCCAAGAGACCCAGTACTTC. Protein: CASSLGQAQETQYF.

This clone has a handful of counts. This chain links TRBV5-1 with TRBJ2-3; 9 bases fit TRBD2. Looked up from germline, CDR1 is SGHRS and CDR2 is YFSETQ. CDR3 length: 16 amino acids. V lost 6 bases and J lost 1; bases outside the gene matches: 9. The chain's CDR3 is CASTPLSGGGTDTQYF. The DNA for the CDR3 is TGCGCCAGCACTCCTCTTAGCGGGGGCGGCACAGATACGCAGTATTTT.

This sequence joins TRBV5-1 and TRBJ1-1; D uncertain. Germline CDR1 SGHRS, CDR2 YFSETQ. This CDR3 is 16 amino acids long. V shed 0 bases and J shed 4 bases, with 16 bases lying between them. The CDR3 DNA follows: TGCGCCAGCAGCTTGGGGGGAAGTCGAGGGAGCACTGAAGCTTTCTTT. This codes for CASSLGGSRGSTEAFF.

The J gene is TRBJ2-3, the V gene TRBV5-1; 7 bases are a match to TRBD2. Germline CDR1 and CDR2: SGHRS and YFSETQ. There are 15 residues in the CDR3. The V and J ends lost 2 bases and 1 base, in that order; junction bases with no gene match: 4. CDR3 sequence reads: CASSFSGERTDTQYF. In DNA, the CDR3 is TGCGCCAGCAGCTTCAGCGGGGAACGCACAGATACGCAGTATTTT.